The 14 T cell receptor beta chains reported below all come from one sample, sequenced in a study of blood T cell repertoires in COVID-19. The data were produced by immunoSEQ multiplex PCR, yet TCRdb's version contains in-frame clones alone and is incomplete. The table lists some 97,000 clones, 91% of them singletons, with 2% to 2.5% in the top ten. Sequenced sample: peripheral blood. The receptors were sampled from a man between 50 and 59 years old with active COVID-19.

The chain recombines TRBV30 with TRBJ1-5, with D perhaps TRBD1 (5 bases). The CDR3 contains 14 residues. CDR1 is GTSNPN, CDR2 SVGIG, per germline (reference sequence). The ends were cut back, 3 bases at V and 9 bases at J, with 18 bases in the middle. The CDR3 sequence: CAWRARGKQGPQHF. The CDR3 nucleotides are TGTGCCTGGAGGGCTAGGGGTAAGCAAGGGCCCCAGCATTTT. Together with reference TRBV30 and TRBJ1-5, the CDR3 gives the full variable domain: SQTIHQWPATLVQPVGSPLSLECTVEGTSNPNLYWYRQAAGRGLQLLFYSVGIGQISSEVPQNLSASRPQDRQFILSSKKLLLSDSGFYLCAWRARGKQGPQHFGDGTRLSIL.

The V gene is TRBV19, the J gene TRBJ2-1; 7 positions match TRBD2. The CDR3 sequence is 17 residues long. The V gene's germline CDR1 is LNHDA and CDR2 SQIVND (reference sequence). Trimming took 3 bases from V and 0 from J; bases not matched to a gene: 8. CDR3 DNA: TGTGCCAGTAGTATGGGGGTAGCGGGCCTCTCCTACAATGAGCAGTTCTTC. Translation: CASSMGVAGLSYNEQFF.

This clone has just one count. The chain carries TRBV18 and TRBJ2-7; either TRBD1 or TRBD2 may fit D (7 bases each). This CDR3 is 12 amino acids long. Trimming stripped 6 bases from V and 6 bases from J, with 12 bases between. Per the germline V gene, CDR1 is KGHSH and CDR2 is LQKENI. This CDR3 is CASSPGGAEQYV. CDR3 in DNA: TGTGCCAGCTCTCCAGGGGGGGCCGAGCAGTACGTC.

V and J are TRBV5-1 and TRBJ1-2, with D hard to call. CDR3 length: 14 residues. Germline V gives CDR1 SGHRS, CDR2 YFSETQ. V shed 0 bases and J shed 5 bases, with 11 bases lying between them. As DNA, the CDR3 is TGCGCCAGCAGCTTGGGCAGGACTGAGTATGGCTACACCTTC. It translates to CASSLGRTEYGYTF.

This chain connects TRBV7-2 to TRBJ2-1; 11 bases map to TRBD2. CDR3 length: 18 amino acids. Germline V gives CDR1 SGHTA, CDR2 FQGNSA. Losses at the gene ends were 3 bases for V and 4 bases for J; bases not matched to a gene: 11. The CDR3, as DNA: TGTGCCAGCAGCTTTTCCCTAGCGGGGGGCACTTCATACAATGAGCAGTTCTTC. Protein: CASSFSLAGGTSYNEQFF.

The chain joins TRBV18 to TRBJ2-1; 15 bases are shared with TRBD2. The CDR3 consists of 19 residues. Germline-derived CDR1 and CDR2 are KGHSH and LQKENI. The V gene end was trimmed by 1 base and the J gene end by 0 bases; junction bases not matched to a gene: 4. CDR3 loop: CASSPRGTSGRSSYNEQFF. CDR3 DNA sequence: TGTGCCAGCTCACCACGGGGGACTAGCGGGAGGAGCTCCTACAATGAGCAGTTCTTC.

The chain links TRBV7-9 to TRBJ1-4; the match to TRBD1 covers 7 bases. Per germline, CDR1 SEHNR and CDR2 FQNEAQ (reference sequence). The CDR3 extends over 16 amino acids. Losses at the gene ends were 4 bases for V and 7 bases for J; bases not matched to a gene: 12. CDR3 in amino acids: CASSYGRQGMIEKLFF. DNA for the CDR3: TGTGCCAGCAGCTACGGCAGACAGGGAATGATTGAAAAACTGTTTTTT. Supplemented by reference TRBV7-9 and TRBJ1-4, the full variable domain reads DTGVSQNPRHKITKRGQNVTFRCDPISEHNRLYWYRQTLGQGPEFLTYFQNEAQLEKSRLLSDRFSAERPKGSFSTLEIQRTEQGDSAMYLCASSYGRQGMIEKLFFGSGTQLSVL.

This chain uses TRBV7-9 with TRBJ1-2, with 7 bases aligning to TRBD1. The CDR3 contains 15 residues. Germline V gene data show CDR1 as SEHNR and CDR2 as FQNEAQ (reference sequence). V was clipped by 0 bases and J by 0 bases; unmatched bases: 1. The DNA for the CDR3 is TGTGCCAGCAGCTTAGCAGGGACAGCTAACTATGGCTACACCTTC. It encodes CASSLAGTANYGYTF.

The chain has TRBV14 and TRBJ1-2; D is undetermined. The CDR3 spans 17 residues. The V gene lost 4 bases and the J gene lost 0 bases, with 18 bases spanning the gap. The V gene's germline CDR1 is SGHDN and CDR2 FVKESK. The CDR3 region has the DNA TGTGCCAGCAGCCCCCTAGCCCCCGGCGGAGCTAACTATGGCTACACCTTC. Protein sequence: CASSPLAPGGANYGYTF.

The rearrangement joins TRBV19 to TRBJ2-3, with 8 positions matching TRBD2. Germline-derived CDR1 and CDR2 are LNHDA and SQIVND (reference sequence). The CDR3 is 15 amino acids. With V trimmed by 7 bases and J by 0 bases, 6 bases remained unmatched. In DNA form, the CDR3 reads TGTGCCAGTACCCCCCGGACTAGCAGCACAGATACGCAGTATTTT. Protein product: CASTPRTSSTDTQYF.

The chain links TRBV3-1 (or the pseudogene TRBV3-2) to TRBJ2-2; D may match TRBD1 or TRBD2 (5 bases each). The CDR3 has 14 residues. The V gene lost 10 bases and the J gene lost 5 bases, with 17 bases spanning the gap. Germline loops: CDR1 LGHDT, CDR2 YNNKEL (reference sequence). CDR3 loop: CATRETPGTGELFF. CDR3 DNA: TGTGCCACCAGGGAGACGCCAGGGACCGGGGAGCTGTTTTTT.

The chain joins TRBV18 to TRBJ1-5, with 8 nucleotides matching TRBD1. Germline V CDR1 and CDR2: KGHSH, LQKENI. This CDR3 comprises 17 residues. The V and J ends lost 2 bases and 1 base, in that order; junction bases with no gene match: 7. This CDR3 reads CASSPGTTGASNQPQHF. The CDR3 coding sequence is TGTGCCAGCTCACCAGGTACGACAGGGGCGAGCAATCAGCCCCAGCATTTT.

V gene TRBV7-8 combines with J gene TRBJ2-5; tentatively, D is TRBD2 (5 bases). Between the trimmed V and J ends, which lost 5 bases and 1 base, there was a span of 20 bases. The CDR3 spans 17 residues. Germline V gene data show CDR1 as SGHVS and CDR2 as FQNEAQ. CDR3 bases: TGTGCCAGCAGCGCGGGCATCCTCAGTGGGAGCCAAGAGACCCAGTACTTC. Its translation: CASSAGILSGSQETQYF.

This clone was observed once. For the CDR3, the DNA is TGTGCCAGCAGCTTTGGGACTAGCGGGAACAATGAGCAGTTCTTC. This gives the protein CASSFGTSGNNEQFF. J is TRBJ2-1 and V is TRBV11-2; 13 bases map to TRBD2. CDR1 SGHAT and CDR2 FQNNGV come from the germline V gene. The CDR3 spans 15 residues. V lost 3 bases to trimming and J lost 5 bases; unmatched junction nucleotides: 1.